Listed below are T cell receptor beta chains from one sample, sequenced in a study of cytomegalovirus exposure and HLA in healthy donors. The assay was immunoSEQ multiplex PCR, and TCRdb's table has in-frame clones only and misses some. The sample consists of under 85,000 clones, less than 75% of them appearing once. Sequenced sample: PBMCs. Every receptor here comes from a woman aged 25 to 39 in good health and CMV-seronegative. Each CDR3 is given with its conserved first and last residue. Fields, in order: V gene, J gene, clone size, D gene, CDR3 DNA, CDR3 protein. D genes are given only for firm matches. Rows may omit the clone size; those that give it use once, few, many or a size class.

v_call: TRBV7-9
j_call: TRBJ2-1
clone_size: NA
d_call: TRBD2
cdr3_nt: TGTGCCAGCAGCTTCAAGGGACTAGTTCGGCATTATGAGCAGTTCTTC
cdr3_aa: CASSFKGLVRHYEQFF

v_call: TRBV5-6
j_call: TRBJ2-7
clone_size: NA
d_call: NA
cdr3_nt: TGTGCCAGCAGCCCTACGGGTGGAGGGTCTCTCTACGAGCAGTACTTC
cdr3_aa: CASSPTGGGSLYEQYF

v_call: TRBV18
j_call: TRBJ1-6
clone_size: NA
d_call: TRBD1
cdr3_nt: TGTGCCAGCTCACCGCAAACAGGGGTGGGTTCCTATAATTCACCCCTCCACTTT
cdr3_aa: CASSPQTGVGSYNSPLHF

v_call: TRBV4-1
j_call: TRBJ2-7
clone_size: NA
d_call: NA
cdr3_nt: TGCGCCAGCAGCCTCATACAGGAGGGCTACGAGCAGTACTTC
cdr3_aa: CASSLIQEGYEQYF

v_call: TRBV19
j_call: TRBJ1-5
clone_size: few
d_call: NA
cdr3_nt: TGTGCCAGTAGTACCCGACAGCACAATCAGCCCCAGCATTTT
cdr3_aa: CASSTRQHNQPQHF

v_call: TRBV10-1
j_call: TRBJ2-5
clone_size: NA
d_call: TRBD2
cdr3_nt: TGCGCCAGCAGTGAAGTAGCGGGGGGAGAGACCCAGTACTTC
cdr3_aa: CASSEVAGGETQYF

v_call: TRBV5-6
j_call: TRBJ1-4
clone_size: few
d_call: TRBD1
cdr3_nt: TGTGCCAGCAGCTGGGAGAGGGGGCGGAATGAAAAACTGTTTTTT
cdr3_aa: CASSWERGRNEKLFF

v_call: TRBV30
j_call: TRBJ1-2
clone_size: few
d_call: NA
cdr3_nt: TGTGCCTGGAGTGGATCGGGGTGGGCTAACTATGGCTACACCTTC
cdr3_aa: CAWSGSGWANYGYTF

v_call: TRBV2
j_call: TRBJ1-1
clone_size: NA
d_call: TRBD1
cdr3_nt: TGTGCCAGCACCGCGACAGGGGTCCTCACTGAAGCTTTCTTT
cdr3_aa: CASTATGVLTEAFF

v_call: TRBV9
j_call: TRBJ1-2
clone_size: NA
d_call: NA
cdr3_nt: TGTGCCAGCAGCGGTTTAGGCTACACCTTC
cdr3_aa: CASSGLGYTF

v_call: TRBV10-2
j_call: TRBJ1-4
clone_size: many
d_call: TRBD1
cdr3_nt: TGCGCCAGCAGTGGGGGGACAGGGGGAGACGAAAAACTGTTTTTT
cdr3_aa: CASSGGTGGDEKLFF

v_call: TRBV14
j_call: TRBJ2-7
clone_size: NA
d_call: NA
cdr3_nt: TGTGCCAGCAGCCAAGAAGGGAGATCCTACGAGCAGTACTTC
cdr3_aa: CASSQEGRSYEQYF

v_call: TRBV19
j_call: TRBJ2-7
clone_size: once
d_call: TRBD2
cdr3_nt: TGTGCCAGTAGTATAACTAGCGGGGGCTCCTACGAGCAGTACTTC
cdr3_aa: CASSITSGGSYEQYF

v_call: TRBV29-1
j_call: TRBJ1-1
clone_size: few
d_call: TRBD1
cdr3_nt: TGCAGCGTGAGGACAGGCGGGAACACTGAAGCTTTCTTT
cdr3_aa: CSVRTGGNTEAFF

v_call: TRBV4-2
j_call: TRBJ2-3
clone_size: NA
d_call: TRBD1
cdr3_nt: TGTGCCAGCAGCCTATTAGGGAAAGGAACGACAGGGGGGAACACAGATACGCAGTATTTT
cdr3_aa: CASSLLGKGTTGGNTDTQYF

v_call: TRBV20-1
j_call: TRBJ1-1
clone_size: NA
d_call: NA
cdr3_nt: TGCAGTGCTGGGGGGGACACTGAAGCTTTCTTT
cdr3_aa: CSAGGDTEAFF

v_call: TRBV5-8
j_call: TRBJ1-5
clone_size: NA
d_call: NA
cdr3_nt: TGTGCCAGCAGCCACTTCGGACGGAGGGGTAGCAATCAGCCCCAGCATTTT
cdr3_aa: CASSHFGRRGSNQPQHF

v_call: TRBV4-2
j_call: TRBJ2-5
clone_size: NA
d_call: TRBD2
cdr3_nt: TGTGCCAGCAGCCAAGAACTCCTGGCGGGGGGTTGGGAGACCCAGTACTTC
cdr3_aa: CASSQELLAGGWETQYF

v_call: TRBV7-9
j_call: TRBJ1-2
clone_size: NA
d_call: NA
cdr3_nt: TGTGCCAGCAGCTTCGGACAGATCTATGGCTACACCTTC
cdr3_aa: CASSFGQIYGYTF

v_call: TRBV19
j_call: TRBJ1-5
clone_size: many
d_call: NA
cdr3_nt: TGTGCCAGTAGTATAGAGGAGGGTTGGCAGCCCCAGCATTTT
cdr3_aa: CASSIEEGWQPQHF

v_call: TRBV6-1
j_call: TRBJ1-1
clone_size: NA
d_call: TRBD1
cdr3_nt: TGTGCCAGCAGTGTCTCCCGACAGGGTAACACTGAAGCTTTCTTT
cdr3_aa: CASSVSRQGNTEAFF

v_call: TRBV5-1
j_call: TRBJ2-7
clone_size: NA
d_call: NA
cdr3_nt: TGCGCCAGCAGCTTGTCGGGGGAACGGGGCGAGCAGTACTTC
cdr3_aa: CASSLSGERGEQYF

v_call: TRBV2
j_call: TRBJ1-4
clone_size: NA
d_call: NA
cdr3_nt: TGTGCCAGCAGCGCCCCGGCAACTAATGAAAAACTGTTTTTT
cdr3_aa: CASSAPATNEKLFF

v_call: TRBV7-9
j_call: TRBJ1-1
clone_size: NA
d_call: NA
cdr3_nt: TGTGCCAGCAGCTTGAGTGCCGCTGAAGCTTTCTTT
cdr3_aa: CASSLSAAEAFF

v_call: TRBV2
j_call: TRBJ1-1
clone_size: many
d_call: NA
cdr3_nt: TGTGCCAGCATAAGAGGTGGCCAGGGATCTTTCTTT
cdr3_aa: CASIRGGQGSFF

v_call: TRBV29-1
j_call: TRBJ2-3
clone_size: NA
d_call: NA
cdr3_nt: TGCAGCGTAGAGAGGAGTAGAGATACGCAGTATTTT
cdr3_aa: CSVERSRDTQYF

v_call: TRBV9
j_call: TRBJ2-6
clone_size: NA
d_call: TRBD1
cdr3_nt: TGTGCCAGCAGCGTAGGGGACAGTCACACTGGGGCCAACGTCCTGACTTTC
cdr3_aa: CASSVGDSHTGANVLTF

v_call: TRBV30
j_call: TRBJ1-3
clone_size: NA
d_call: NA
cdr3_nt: TGTGCCTGGAGTGCCGGCAGGGTGGGTGGAAACACCATATATTTT
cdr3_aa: CAWSAGRVGGNTIYF

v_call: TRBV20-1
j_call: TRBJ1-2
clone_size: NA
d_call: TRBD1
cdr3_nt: TGCAGTGCCCAGGGGGCGGGGGGCTACACCTTC
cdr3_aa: CSAQGAGGYTF

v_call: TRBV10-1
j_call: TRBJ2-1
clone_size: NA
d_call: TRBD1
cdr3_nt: TGCGCCAGCAGTGATAGGCAGGGGGCTTGGAATGAGCAGTTCTTC
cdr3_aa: CASSDRQGAWNEQFF

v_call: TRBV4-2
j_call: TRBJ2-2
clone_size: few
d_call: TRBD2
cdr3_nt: TGTGCCAGCAGCCAAGGGGAAGCGGGGGGAAACACCGGGGAGCTGTTTTTT
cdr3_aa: CASSQGEAGGNTGELFF

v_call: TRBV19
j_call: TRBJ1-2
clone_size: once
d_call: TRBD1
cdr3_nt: TGTGCCAGTAGTCCTAAGGGGGCGCGGGGCTACACCTTC
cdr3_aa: CASSPKGARGYTF

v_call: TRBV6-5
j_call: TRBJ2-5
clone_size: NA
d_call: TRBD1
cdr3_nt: TGTGCCAGCGCTCAAGGGACAGACCAAGAGACCCAGTACTTC
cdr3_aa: CASAQGTDQETQYF

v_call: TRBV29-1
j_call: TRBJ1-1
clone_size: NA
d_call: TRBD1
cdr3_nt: TGCAGCGTTGAAGAAGTCCCAGGGGGCGGTAACACTGAAGCTTTCTTT
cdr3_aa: CSVEEVPGGGNTEAFF

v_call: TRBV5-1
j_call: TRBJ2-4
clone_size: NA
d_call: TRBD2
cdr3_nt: TGCGCCAGCAGCTCGACTAGCGGGGGAAAAAACATTCAGTACTTC
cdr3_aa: CASSSTSGGKNIQYF

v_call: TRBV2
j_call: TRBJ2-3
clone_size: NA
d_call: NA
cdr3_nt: TGTGCCAGCATGACCCTAGGGCAGTATTTT
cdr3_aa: CASMTLGQYF

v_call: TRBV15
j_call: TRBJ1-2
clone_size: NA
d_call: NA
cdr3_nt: TGTGCCACCAGCAGGAGGCAAAGGGGCTACACCTTC
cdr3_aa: CATSRRQRGYTF

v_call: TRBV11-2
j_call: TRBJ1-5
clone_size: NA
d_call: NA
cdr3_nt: TGTGCCAGCAGCTTAGAACCAGGGGACAACCAGCCCCAGCATTTT
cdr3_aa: CASSLEPGDNQPQHF

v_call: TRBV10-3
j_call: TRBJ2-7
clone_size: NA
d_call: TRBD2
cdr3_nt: TGTGCCATCAGTAGGAGCGGGGGGGCCGCATCCTACGAGCAGTACTTC
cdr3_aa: CAISRSGGAASYEQYF

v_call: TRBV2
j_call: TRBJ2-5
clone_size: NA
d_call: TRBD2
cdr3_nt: TGTGCCAGCAGTTCCGGACTAGCGGGGCTTACCCAAGAGACCCAGTACTTC
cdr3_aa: CASSSGLAGLTQETQYF

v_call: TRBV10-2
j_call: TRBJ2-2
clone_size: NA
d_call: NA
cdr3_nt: TGCGCCAGCAGTGAGCCAGGGGTAGGCGGGGAGCTGTTTTTT
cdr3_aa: CASSEPGVGGELFF

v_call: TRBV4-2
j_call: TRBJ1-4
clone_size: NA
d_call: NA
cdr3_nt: TGTGCCAGCAGCCAAGATTATCAGGGGACTAATGAAAAACTGTTTTTT
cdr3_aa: CASSQDYQGTNEKLFF

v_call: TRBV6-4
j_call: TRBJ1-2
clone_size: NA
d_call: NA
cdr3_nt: TGTGCCAGCACCGGGGGGAGCGGCTACACCTTC
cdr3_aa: CASTGGSGYTF

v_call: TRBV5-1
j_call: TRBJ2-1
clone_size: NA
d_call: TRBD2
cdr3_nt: TGCGCCAGCAGCTGGACTAGCGGGAGCCCTTCTCGACATGAGCAGTTCTTC
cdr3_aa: CASSWTSGSPSRHEQFF

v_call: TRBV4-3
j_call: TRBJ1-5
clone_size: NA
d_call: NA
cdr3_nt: TGCGCCAGCAGCCAAGGAGGGGGGGCAAATCAGCCCCAGCATTTT
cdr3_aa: CASSQGGGANQPQHF

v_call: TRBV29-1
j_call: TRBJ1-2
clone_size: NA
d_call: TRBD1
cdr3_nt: TGCAGCGTTGTTTATGACGGGACAGGGCTCGGCTACACCTTC
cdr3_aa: CSVVYDGTGLGYTF

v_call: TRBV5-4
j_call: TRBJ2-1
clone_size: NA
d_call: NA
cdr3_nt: TGTGCCAGCAGCTTGGCGGGACTCTACAATGAGCAGTTCTTC
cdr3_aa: CASSLAGLYNEQFF

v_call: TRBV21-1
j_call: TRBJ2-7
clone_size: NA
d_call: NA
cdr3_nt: TGTGCCAGCAGCAAACCCCCCGACTGGTGCGAGCAGTACTTC
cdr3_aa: CASSKPPDWCEQYF

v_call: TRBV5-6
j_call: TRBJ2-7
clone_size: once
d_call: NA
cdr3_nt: TGTGCCAGCAGCTTTGGAGGGGGGGCTGCAGTCTACGAGCAGTACTTC
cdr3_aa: CASSFGGGAAVYEQYF

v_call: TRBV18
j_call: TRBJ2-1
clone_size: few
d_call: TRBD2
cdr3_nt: TGTGCCAGCTCGCAAACGGGGGGGTACTACAATGAGCAGTTCTTC
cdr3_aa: CASSQTGGYYNEQFF

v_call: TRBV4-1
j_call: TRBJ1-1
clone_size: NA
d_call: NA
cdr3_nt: TGCGCCAGCAGCCAAGAATCTGGGCCCACTGAAGCTTTCTTT
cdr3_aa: CASSQESGPTEAFF

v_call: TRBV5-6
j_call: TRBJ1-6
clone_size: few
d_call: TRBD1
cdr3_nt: TGTGCCAGCAGCCCCCAGACAGGGCTAGGCTCACCCCTCCACTTT
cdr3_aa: CASSPQTGLGSPLHF

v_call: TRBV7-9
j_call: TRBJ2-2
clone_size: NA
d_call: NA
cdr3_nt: TGTGCCAGCAGCAGCGGCGGGGAGCTGTTTTTT
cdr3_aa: CASSSGGELFF

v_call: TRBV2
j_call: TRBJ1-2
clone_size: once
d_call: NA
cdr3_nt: TGTGCCAGCAAAGGACAGATGTATGGCTACACCTTC
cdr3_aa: CASKGQMYGYTF

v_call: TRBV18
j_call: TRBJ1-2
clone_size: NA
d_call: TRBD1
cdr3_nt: TGTGCCAGCTCACCGGGACAGGTTATCTATGGCTACACCTTC
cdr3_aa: CASSPGQVIYGYTF

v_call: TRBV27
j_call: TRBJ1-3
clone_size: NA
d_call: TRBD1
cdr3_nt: TGTGCCAGCAGTGTCCGACAGGGGAGAAACACCATATATTTT
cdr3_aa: CASSVRQGRNTIYF

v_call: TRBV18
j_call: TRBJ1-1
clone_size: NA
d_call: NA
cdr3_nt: TGTGCCAGCTCACCATACCCGGGTCCTCCCAAGGTGGGCACTGAAGCTTTCTTT
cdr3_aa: CASSPYPGPPKVGTEAFF

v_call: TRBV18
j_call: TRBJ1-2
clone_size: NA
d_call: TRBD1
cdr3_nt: TGTGCCAGCTCAGGCACAGGGGGCGACTACACCTTC
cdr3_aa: CASSGTGGDYTF